This TCR beta chain was identified in a study of T cell responses to AZD1222 COVID-19 vaccine. Broader study findings: Just six AZD1222 recipients tested seropositive at baseline. Among the donors, most were white British and more were female, and clonal diversity was possibly underestimated. The reported proportion of spike-specific TCRs targeting unmutated variant regions was nearly half.

Libraries were prepared by immunoSEQ multiplex PCR; TCRdb keeps only in-frame clonotypes and omits some of them. The sample has about 150,000 clones; roughly 87% are singletons. Comments on this clone: Its antigen is not known.

Investigators merged groups given second doses at roughly 4 or roughly 12 weeks. Germline CDR1 is MDHEN and CDR2 is SYDVKM. This CDR3 is built from 16 residues. V lost 5 bases, J lost 8 bases, and 16 bases stayed unmatched. V and J are TRBV28 and TRBJ1-2, with TRBD1 matching over 8 bases. The origin of this receptor is an adult who received the AZD1222 COVID-19 vaccine. Specimen: peripheral blood, collected 28 days after the second AZD1222 dose. In DNA form, the CDR3 reads TGTGCCAGCAGTCCCGGGGGCAGGGGGCGTTTAGAGGGCTACACCTTC. It is translated as CASSPGGRGRLEGYTF.